This T cell receptor beta chain was found in a study of cytomegalovirus exposure and HLA in healthy donors. With regard to this clone: Its antigen is as yet unknown.

General study results and limits: The tendency of first-cohort TCR clusters to co-occur in the 110 or so validation repertoires emerged from a later analysis. The study flagged some 170 TCR beta chains as cytomegalovirus-associated. Three chains tied to CMV proved CMV antigen-specific in vitro.

The repertoire was sequenced with immunoSEQ multiplex PCR; TCRdb's copy has only in-frame clones and lacks some. The sample has under 150,000 clones, roughly 90% seen once; the top ten hold 0.6% to 0.8%. CDR3 length: 13 amino acids. The V gene end was trimmed by 4 bases and the J gene end by 5 bases; junction bases not matched to a gene: 3. CDR1 is SGHNT and CDR2 is YENEEA in the germline V gene. The source material was PBMCs. The V call is TRBV11-3, the J call TRBJ1-1; 8 positions agree with TRBD1. The sequence was obtained from a man younger than 35 in good health and CMV-seronegative. Written as DNA, the CDR3 is TGTGCCAGCAGCTATGGACAGGGTACTGAAGCTTTCTTT. As protein: CASSYGQGTEAFF.